Each of the 9 T cell receptor beta chains below was sequenced from the same sample in a study of cytomegalovirus exposure and HLA in healthy donors. In the PCR, 60 Vbeta and 13 Jbeta primers were used. TCRdb keeps only in-frame clones here, not all; method: immunoSEQ multiplex PCR. Here the sample spans roughly 93,000 clones, just over 75% being singletons. The specimen sequenced was PBMCs. The receptors were gathered from a young man in good health and CMV-seronegative.

The gene calls are TRBV7-9 and TRBJ2-7; 7 nucleotides line up with TRBD1. The CDR3 is 14 residues long. The germline V gene has CDR1 SEHNR and CDR2 FQNEAQ (reference sequence). The J segment lost 2 bases and the V segment lost 2 bases, leaving 3 bases of the junction unmatched. CDR3 region: CASSLLGQTYEQYF. The CDR3 nucleotides are TGTGCCAGCAGCTTACTGGGACAGACCTACGAGCAGTACTTC.

This clone was picked up one time. DNA for the CDR3: TGTGCCAGCAGTGACATAGGGGGCGTTACCGGGGAGCTGTTTTTT. Protein sequence: CASSDIGGVTGELFF. This chain uses TRBV6-1 with TRBJ2-2, with TRBD1 matching 7 bases. Germline loops: CDR1 MNHNS, CDR2 SASEGT. With 3 bases clipped from V and 5 bases from J, the junction kept 6 bases outside the gene matches. This CDR3 spans 15 amino acids.

The chain combines TRBV29-1 with TRBJ2-3, with D possibly TRBD2 on 5 matching bases. Germline CDR1 and CDR2: SQVTM and ANQGSEA. This CDR3 spans 13 amino acids. The ends were cut back, 7 bases at V and 0 bases at J, with 11 bases in the middle. The CDR3 DNA is TGCAGCGACCGCAGAGGGAGCACAGATACGCAGTATTTT. Translating it yields CSDRRGSTDTQYF.

This clone turned up a few times. The V gene is TRBV6-6, the J gene TRBJ1-2; 8 bases are a match to TRBD1. This CDR3 contains 13 residues. Germline CDR1 MNHNY, CDR2 SVGAGI (reference sequence). With V trimmed by 8 bases and J by 4 bases, 6 bases remained unmatched. The CDR3 reads CASGAGGIYGYTF. The CDR3, as DNA: TGTGCCAGCGGCGCAGGGGGCATCTATGGCTACACCTTC.

This chain joins TRBV19 and TRBJ1-1, with 7 bases identical to TRBD1. CDR3 length: 15 residues. In germline, CDR1 is LNHDA, CDR2 SQIVND (reference sequence). Trimming removed 7 bases from V and 10 bases from J; junction bases left unmatched: 18. The CDR3 loop is CASTDRMGQLRGAFF. CDR3 in DNA: TGTGCCAGTACCGATCGCATGGGACAGCTCCGGGGAGCTTTCTTT. Complete variable domain (other parts from reference TRBV19 and TRBJ1-1): DGGITQSPKYLFRKEGQNVTLSCEQNLNHDAMYWYRQDPGQGLRLIYYSQIVNDFQKGDIAEGYSVSREKKESFPLTVTSAQKNPTAFYLCASTDRMGQLRGAFFGQGTRLTVV.

This clone was seen only once. The J gene is TRBJ2-3, the V gene TRBV6-5; no reliable D call. Germline CDR1 reads MNHEY; CDR2 reads SVGAGI. With 6 bases removed from V and 4 bases from J, the gap between germline ends came to 8 bases. CDR3 length equals 12 residues. DNA for the CDR3: TGTGCCAGCAGCCAAACGGCAGATACGCAGTATTTT. Protein product: CASSQTADTQYF.

This clone has only a few counts. V usage is TRBV10-3 and J usage is TRBJ2-3; 9 nucleotides match TRBD2. Trimming removed 10 bases from V and 2 bases from J; junction bases left unmatched: 4. The germline gives CDR1 ENHRY, CDR2 SYGVKD. CDR3 size: 13 residues. The CDR3 DNA reads as TGTGCCACACTAGCGGGCTTCACAGATACGCAGTATTTT. Encoded protein: CATLAGFTDTQYF.

The rearrangement uses TRBV15 and TRBJ1-2; D may be TRBD1 (5 bases). V dropped 0 bases and J dropped 8 bases, with 7 bases sitting between them. The CDR3 has 12 residues. The germline gives CDR1 LNHNV, CDR2 YYDKDF (reference sequence). The CDR3 DNA sequence: TGTGCCACCAGCAGAGAGGAGGGGGGCTACACCTTC. It encodes CATSREEGGYTF.

The rearrangement uses TRBV6-1 and TRBJ2-1; 9 bases are a match to TRBD1. In germline, CDR1 is MNHNS, CDR2 SASEGT. The CDR3 runs 16 residues. Trimming took 3 bases from V and 7 from J; bases not matched to a gene: 10. CDR3 nucleotides: TGTGCCAGCAGTGACAAACAGGGGGCTACGTGGAATGAGCAGTTCTTC. Translating it yields CASSDKQGATWNEQFF.